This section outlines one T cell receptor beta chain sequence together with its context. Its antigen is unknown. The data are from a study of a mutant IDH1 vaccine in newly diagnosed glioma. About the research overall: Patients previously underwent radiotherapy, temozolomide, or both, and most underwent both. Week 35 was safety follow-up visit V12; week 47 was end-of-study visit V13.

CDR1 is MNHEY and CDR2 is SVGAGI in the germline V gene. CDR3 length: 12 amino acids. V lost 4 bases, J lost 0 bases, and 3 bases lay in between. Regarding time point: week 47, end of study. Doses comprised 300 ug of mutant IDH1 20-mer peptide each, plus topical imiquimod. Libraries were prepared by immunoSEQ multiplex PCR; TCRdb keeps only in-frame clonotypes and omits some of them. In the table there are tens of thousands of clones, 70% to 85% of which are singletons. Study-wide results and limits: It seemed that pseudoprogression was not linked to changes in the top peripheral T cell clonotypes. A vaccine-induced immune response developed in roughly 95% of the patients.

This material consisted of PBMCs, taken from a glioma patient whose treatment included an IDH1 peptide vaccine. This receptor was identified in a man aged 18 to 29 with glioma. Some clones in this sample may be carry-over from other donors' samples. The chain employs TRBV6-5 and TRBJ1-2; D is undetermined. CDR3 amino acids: CASSSTNYGYTF. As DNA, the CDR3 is TGTGCCAGCAGTTCTACTAACTATGGCTACACCTTC.